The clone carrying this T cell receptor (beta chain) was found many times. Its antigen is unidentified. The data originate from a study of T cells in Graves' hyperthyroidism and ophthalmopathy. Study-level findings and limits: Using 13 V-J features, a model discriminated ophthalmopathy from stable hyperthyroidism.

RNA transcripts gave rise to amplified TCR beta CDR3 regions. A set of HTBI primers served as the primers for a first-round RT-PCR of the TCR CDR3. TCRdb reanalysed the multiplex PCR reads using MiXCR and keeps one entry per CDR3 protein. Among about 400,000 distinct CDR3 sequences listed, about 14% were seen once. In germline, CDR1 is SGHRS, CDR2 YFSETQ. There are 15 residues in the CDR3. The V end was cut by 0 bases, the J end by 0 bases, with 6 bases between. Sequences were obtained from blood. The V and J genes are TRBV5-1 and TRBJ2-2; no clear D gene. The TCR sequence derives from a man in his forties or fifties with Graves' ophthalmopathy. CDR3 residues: CASSLDLANTGELFF. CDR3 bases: TGCGCCAGCAGCTTGGATCTGGCGAACACCGGGGAGCTGTTTTTT.